Sequencing of this TCR beta chain was carried out in a study of blood T cell repertoires in COVID-19. At the level of the study: Material from acute and convalescent COVID-19 was sourced from the United States, Italy and Spain. T cells, B-cell-depleted T cells, or PBMCs provided the cDNA or gDNA that served as material.

Method: immunoSEQ multiplex PCR; TCRdb's copy keeps in-frame clones and lacks some. This sample yields tens of thousands of clones, of which over 70% are seen a single time; less than 7.5% belongs to the top ten. This CDR3 spans 15 amino acids. The V and J ends lost 1 base and 2 bases respectively, with 9 bases between them. CDR1 and CDR2 from the germline V gene are SNHLY and FYNNEI. This clonotype was sampled from a man in his fifties or sixties with active or convalescent COVID-19. The sequenced sample was peripheral blood. The rearrangement links TRBV2 to TRBJ2-1, with D possibly matching TRBD1 (5 bases). The CDR3 nucleotides read TGTGCCAGCAGTGAAGTAAGGGGCCCCTACAATGAGCAGTTCTTC. Translating gives CASSEVRGPYNEQFF.